The source of this T cell receptor (beta chain) is a study of beta chain features in type 1 diabetes. General study findings and limits: PCR might show a preference for shorter templates, equally across patients and controls. Researchers report that Type 1 diabetes patients had moderately but significantly shorter TCRB CDR3s across all four CD4+ subsets.

TCRB transcripts that were expressed got sequenced, as all of the isolated RNA had been reverse transcribed. Clones were sequenced by immunoSEQ multiplex PCR, and TCRdb holds only the in-frame ones, with some missing. The table records approximately 27,000 clones, roughly 45% of them present only once. Staining for CD45RO/CCR7/CD25/CD127/CD95/CD27 allowed sorting of CD4+ naive, central memory, regulatory and stem cell-like memory cells. Per germline, CDR1 MNHEY and CDR2 SMNVEV (reference sequence). Trimming removed 7 bases at V and 2 bases at J, with 9 bases between. This CDR3 comprises 14 residues. Comments on this clone: Its target is not known.

V and J are TRBV27 and TRBJ1-6; D perhaps matches TRBD1 (6 bases). The receptor was isolated from a man aged 30-40 years with type 1 diabetes. The material sequenced was stem cell memory CD4+ T cells from blood. The CDR3 DNA reads TGTGCCAGCAATCAGGGGACCTATAATTCACCCCTCCACTTT. Translated, it gives CASNQGTYNSPLHF.